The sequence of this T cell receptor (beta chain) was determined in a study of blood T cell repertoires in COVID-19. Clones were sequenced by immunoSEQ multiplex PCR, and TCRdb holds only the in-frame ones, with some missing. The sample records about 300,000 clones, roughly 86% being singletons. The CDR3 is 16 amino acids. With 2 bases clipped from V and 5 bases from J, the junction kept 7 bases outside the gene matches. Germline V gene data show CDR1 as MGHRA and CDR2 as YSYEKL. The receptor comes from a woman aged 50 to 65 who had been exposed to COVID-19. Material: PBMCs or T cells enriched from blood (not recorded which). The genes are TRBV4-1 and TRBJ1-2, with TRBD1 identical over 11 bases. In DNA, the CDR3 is TGCGCCAGCAGCCAAATTTCCGGGACAGGGGGGTATGGCTACACCTTC. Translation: CASSQISGTGGYGYTF.